These T cell receptor beta chains were read from a single sample in a study of T cell responses to AZD1222 COVID-19 vaccine. TCRdb's copy holds only in-frame clones and misses some; the assay was immunoSEQ multiplex PCR. The data show 85,000 to 110,000 clones, 80% to 95% seen once. The sequences come from peripheral blood, collected on day 0 of AZD1222 vaccination. Receptor source: an adult in good health. The conserved cysteine and the conserved F or W are not part of the CDR3 here. The D gene is left open where the match is weak. Rows give clone size only sometimes, using once, few, many, or a class for an expanded clone.

J gene	V gene	clone size	D gene	CDR3 protein
TRBJ2-5	TRBV4-3	.	TRBD2	ASSQELAGGETQY
TRBJ2-2	TRBV7-2	.	.	ASSPTWRGNTGELF
TRBJ2-2	TRBV6-6	once	.	AGRTANTGELF
TRBJ2-2	TRBV18	few	TRBD2	ASSPIAGENTGELF
TRBJ1-1	TRBV10-2	.	.	ASSYDILNTEAF
TRBJ2-7	TRBV7-6	.	TRBD1	ASSLAGGTGVYEQY
TRBJ2-3	TRBV7-9	.	TRBD2	ASSPGLAGGDTQY
TRBJ2-1	TRBV30	.	.	ARWERGGEQF
TRBJ2-1	TRBV7-6	.	TRBD2	ASSLGGGGRGFNEQF
TRBJ2-7	TRBV18	many	TRBD2	ASSPPGLAYEQY
TRBJ1-2	TRBV19	.	.	ASSIDSYGYT
TRBJ2-7	TRBV6-2/TRBV6-3	.	TRBD2	ASSYSLLAGDGAPYEQY
TRBJ2-2	TRBV12-5	.	TRBD1	ASGLARGGRVTGELF
TRBJ1-2	TRBV7-6	.	.	ASSPGSTGAGGYT
TRBJ2-6	TRBV28	.	.	ASRVGQGVSGANVLT
TRBJ1-2	TRBV27	.	TRBD1	ASSPRSQQGARDGYT
TRBJ1-5	TRBV27	.	.	ASSLIHNQPQH
TRBJ1-1	TRBV7-6	.	.	ASSSPPNTEAF
TRBJ2-7	TRBV6-2/TRBV6-3	.	.	ASSYELARNEQY
TRBJ2-7	TRBV2	.	TRBD1	ASSELGQGGYEQY
TRBJ2-1	TRBV19	.	TRBD2	ASTPGGYNEQF
TRBJ2-5	TRBV7-9	.	TRBD2	ASSPKPGGETQY
TRBJ2-3	TRBV7-9	.	TRBD2	ASRALAGKSTDTQY
TRBJ1-1	TRBV3-1/TRBV3-2	.	.	ASSQDLTSEAF
TRBJ2-7	TRBV5-4	.	.	ASRPLQGSGEQY
TRBJ1-5	TRBV5-1	.	.	ASSSDGAGNQPQH
TRBJ1-5	TRBV12-3/TRBV12-4	once	TRBD1	ASSWTGQPQH